What follows are 11 T cell receptor beta chains derived from one specimen sequenced in a study of T-cell memory formation after mild COVID-19. In TCRdb, the 5' RACE reads were re-called with MiXCR into one record per CDR3 protein. The table lists 150,000 to 200,000 distinct CDR3 sequences, about 14% of them singletons. The sequenced sample was PBMCs or a T cell subset sorted from them (not recorded which). The receptors derive from an adult woman who had mild COVID-19 (a few samples of this study predate the infection). Cell type and time point are not known.

This clonotype was counted only a few times. This chain links TRBV3-1 with TRBJ2-2; D remains unclear. Trimming pared 1 base from V and 5 bases from J, leaving 5 bases between. The length of the CDR3 is 13 residues. Looked up from germline, CDR1 is LGHDT and CDR2 is YNNKEL (reference sequence). The CDR3 coding sequence is TGTGCCAGCAGCCAAGGAATAACCGGGGAGCTGTTTTTT. It translates to CASSQGITGELFF.

V usage is TRBV29-1 and J usage is TRBJ2-1, with D uncertain. Trimming took off 2 bases at V and 3 bases at J, with 11 bases between the two ends. Germline CDR1 and CDR2: SQVTM and ANQGSEA. This CDR3 contains 14 residues. In nucleotides, the CDR3 is TGCAGCGTTGAAATGGCAACCGACTACAATGAGCAGTTCTTC. This gives the protein CSVEMATDYNEQFF.

This clonotype has just a few counts. The CDR3 nucleotides are TGTGCCATCAGTGAGTCGGGCGGGGGCCTCTCCTACGAGCAGTACTTC. Its protein is CAISESGGGLSYEQYF. This rearrangement joins TRBV10-3 to TRBJ2-7; the D gene is possibly TRBD2 (7 bases). Germline CDR1 is ENHRY and CDR2 is SYGVKD. The CDR3 covers 16 residues. V shed 0 bases and J shed 0 bases, with 12 bases lying between them.

The rearrangement links TRBV24-1 to TRBJ1-1; 7 nucleotides line up with TRBD1. Germline CDR1 is KGHDR and CDR2 is SFDVKD. The CDR3 consists of 12 residues. V dropped 7 bases and J dropped 6; count of bases not matched to a gene: 4. As DNA, the CDR3 is TGTGCCACCAGGGGACAGTTTGCTGAAGCTTTCTTT. As protein: CATRGQFAEAFF.

This clonotype was seen a few times. This rearrangement joins TRBV27 to TRBJ1-5, with 8 bases aligning to TRBD1. J gave up 7 bases and V 5 bases, and 7 bases lay outside the gene matches. Germline values: CDR1 MNHEY, CDR2 SMNVEV (reference sequence). There are 14 residues in the CDR3. CDR3 region: CASSAQGVVQPQHF. The CDR3 region has the DNA TGTGCCAGCAGTGCACAGGGGGTAGTCCAGCCCCAGCATTTT.

In DNA form, the CDR3 reads TGTGCCAGCAGTTTATTAAGTATGAACACTGAAGCTTTCTTT. Its translation: CASSLLSMNTEAFF. This chain uses TRBV27 with TRBJ1-1; D uncertain. Germline V gene lookup returns CDR1 MNHEY and CDR2 SMNVEV (reference sequence). Trimming cost V 1 base and J 0 bases, with 6 bases left between them. This CDR3 is built from 14 residues.

This chain links TRBV12-3 or TRBV12-4 with TRBJ1-1; 7 bases agree with TRBD1. The J segment lost 4 bases and the V segment lost 5 bases, leaving 7 bases of the junction unmatched. CDR3 size: 14 residues. This CDR3 is CASSKGGEATEAFF. The CDR3 nucleotides read TGTGCCAGCAGTAAAGGGGGCGAGGCCACTGAAGCTTTCTTT.

The V call is TRBV6-5, the J call TRBJ2-5; D is possibly TRBD1 (5 bases). Germline-derived CDR1 and CDR2 are MNHEY and SVGAGI. Between the trimmed V and J ends, which lost 1 base and 6 bases, there was a span of 18 bases. This CDR3 is built from 16 residues. The CDR3 DNA reads TGTGCCAGCAGTTACTTTCCGACAGAATACGACCAGACCCAGTACTTC. Translating gives CASSYFPTEYDQTQYF.

In this sample, this clonotype turned up many times. V usage is TRBV7-9 and J usage is TRBJ2-5; D is unresolved. The length of the CDR3 is 12 residues. The V end was cut by 5 bases, the J end by 5 bases, with 9 bases between. CDR1 SEHNR and CDR2 FQNEAQ come from the germline V gene (reference sequence). For the CDR3, the DNA is TGTGCCAGCAGCCCCGTGGGTGAGACCCAGTACTTC. This encodes CASSPVGETQYF.

The chain uses TRBV12-3 or TRBV12-4 and TRBJ2-3, with unresolved D. This CDR3 is built from 14 residues. Trimming stripped 3 bases from V and 3 bases from J, with 10 bases between. CDR3 bases: TGTGCCAGCAGTTTTGGATTTGTAACAGATACGCAGTATTTT. Its translation is CASSFGFVTDTQYF.

The gene calls are TRBV15 and TRBJ1-2; maybe TRBD1 (5 bases). There are 13 residues in the CDR3. Trimming removed 3 bases at V and 4 bases at J, with 9 bases between. CDR1 LNHNV and CDR2 YYDKDF come from the germline V gene (reference sequence). The CDR3 region has the DNA TGTGCCACCAGCAGCTTACAGGTCTATGGCTACACCTTC. This translates into CATSSLQVYGYTF. The entire variable domain, with the rest obtained from reference TRBV15 and TRBJ1-2, is as follows: DAMVIQNPRYQVTQFGKPVTLSCSQTLNHNVMYWYQQKSSQAPKLLFHYYDKDFNNEADTPDNFQSRRPNTSFCFLDIRSPGLGDTAMYLCATSSLQVYGYTFGSGTRLTVV.